The entry below gives a single TCR beta chain sequence along with its context. Its specificity is unknown. This may arise from a read error, as a much more abundant clone is one base away. After constant-region reverse-primer amplification, full-length variable regions underwent semi-nested PCR with Nested Universal Primer A. A single record per CDR3 protein comes from TCRdb applying MiXCR to the 5' RACE reads. The table has 30,000 or so distinct CDR3 sequences, around a quarter seen once. Study outcomes and limitations: Whole repertoires were not studied in the larger cohort, only one V-J beta rearrangement.

Germline loops: CDR1 MNHEY, CDR2 SMNVEV (reference sequence). The CDR3 totals 13 residues. Memory CD4+ T cells were sorted as CD4+CD45RO+CD25- cells. The specimen sequenced was memory CD4+ T cells sorted from blood. Subset meaning: memory CD4+ T cells, CD4+CD45RO+CD25-. This sequence originates from a female donor with breast cancer. V usage is TRBV27 and J usage is TRBJ2-3, with a weak D call TRBD2 (5 bases). This CDR3 is CASSLSPGNTRYF. The CDR3 coding sequence is TGTGCCAGCAGTTTAAGTCCGGGGAATACGCGGTATTTT.